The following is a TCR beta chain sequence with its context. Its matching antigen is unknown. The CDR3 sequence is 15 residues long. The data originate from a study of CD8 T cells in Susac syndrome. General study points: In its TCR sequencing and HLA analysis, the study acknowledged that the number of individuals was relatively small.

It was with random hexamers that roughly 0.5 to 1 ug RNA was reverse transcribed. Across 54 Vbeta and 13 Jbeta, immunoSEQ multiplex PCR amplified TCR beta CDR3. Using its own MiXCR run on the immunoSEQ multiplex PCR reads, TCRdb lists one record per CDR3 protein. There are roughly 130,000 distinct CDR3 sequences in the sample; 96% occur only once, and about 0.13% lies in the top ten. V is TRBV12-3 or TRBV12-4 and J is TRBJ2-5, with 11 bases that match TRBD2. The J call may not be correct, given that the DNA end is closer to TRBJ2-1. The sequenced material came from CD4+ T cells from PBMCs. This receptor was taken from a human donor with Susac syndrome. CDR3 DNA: TGTGCCAGCAGTTTAACCCTCGTAGCGGGAGGGAGCCAGTTCTTC. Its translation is CASSLTLVAGGSQFF.